These 14 T cell receptor beta chains came from one sample sequenced in a study of blood T cell repertoires in COVID-19 (dated by TCRdb to between 2020 and 2021). Library creation used the immunoSEQ multiplex PCR assay. TCRdb provides this immuneACCESS table in a form limited to in-frame rearrangements. Some clones are lacking; in checked studies, under half of them reflect an unresolved V gene, and why the rest are absent is not known. This sample is represented by about 25,000 clones; around 87% of them were singletons. The ten largest account for around 7.9% of the sample. Sample: peripheral blood. Receptors were obtained from a man in his forties or fifties with active COVID-19.

The chain has TRBV2 and TRBJ2-3; D might be TRBD1 (5 bases). The CDR3 contains 13 residues. V lost 8 bases and J 5 bases, leaving 14 bases between the germline ends. From germline, CDR1 is SNHLY and CDR2 FYNNEI. This chain's CDR3 is CASGAVVVDTQYF. The CDR3 nucleotides are TGTGCCAGCGGGGCGGTCGTGGTAGATACGCAGTATTTT. The complete variable domain, with remaining parts taken from reference TRBV2 and TRBJ2-3, reads EPEVTQTPSHQVTQMGQEVILRCVPISNHLYFYWYRQILGQKVEFLVSFYNNEISEKSEIFDDQFSVERPDGSNFTLKIRSTKLEDSAMYFCASGAVVVDTQYFGPGTRLTVL.

This clone showed up just a few times. The chain joins TRBV14 to TRBJ2-7, with D unresolved. The length of the CDR3 is 15 residues. V lost 1 base and J lost 3, with 13 bases in between. Germline CDR1 SGHDN, CDR2 FVKESK. In DNA, the CDR3 is TGTGCCAGCAGCCAAGGAGCAGGAATTTACTACGAGCAGTACGTC. It translates to CASSQGAGIYYEQYV.

The V gene is TRBV5-4, the J gene TRBJ2-7; maybe TRBD1 (6 bases). The germline CDR1 and CDR2 sequences are SGHNT and YYREEE (reference sequence). Trimming shortened V by 1 base and J by 4 bases, and 12 bases separated the two germline ends. CDR3 length: 14 residues. The CDR3 region has the DNA TGTGCCAGCAGCTTGATCGGGACAAATTACGAGCAGTACTTC. It yields the protein CASSLIGTNYEQYF.

The genes are TRBV30 and TRBJ1-2; D perhaps matches TRBD1 (5 bases). The CDR3 is 14 residues long. V was shortened by 6 bases and J by 1 base, with 15 bases between the two germline ends. The germline gives CDR1 GTSNPN, CDR2 SVGIG (reference sequence). The DNA for the CDR3 is TGTGCCTGTTCTAGACAGCCACTTAACTATGGCTACACCTTC. It translates to CACSRQPLNYGYTF.

J is TRBJ1-5 and V is TRBV11-2, with D hard to call. With 5 bases removed from V and 4 bases from J, the gap between germline ends came to 9 bases. CDR3 size: 13 residues. Germline-derived CDR1 and CDR2 are SGHAT and FQNNGV. CDR3 sequence: CASSPEPNQPQHF. CDR3 nucleotide sequence: TGTGCCAGCAGCCCAGAACCAAATCAGCCCCAGCATTTT.

The V call is TRBV11-3, the J call TRBJ2-3; 9 bases are a match to TRBD1. The germline CDR1 and CDR2 sequences are SGHNT and YENEEA. V dropped 1 base and J dropped 2; count of bases not matched to a gene: 10. The CDR3 runs 18 residues. The CDR3 loop is CASSLGTGGWGPTDTQYF. The CDR3 nucleotides are TGTGCCAGCAGCTTAGGCACAGGGGGCTGGGGCCCCACAGATACGCAGTATTTT.

The V and J genes are TRBV9 and TRBJ1-4; D not resolved. V was shortened by 2 bases and J by 12 bases, with 14 bases between the two germline ends. Germline values: CDR1 SGDLS, CDR2 YYNGEE. This CDR3 contains 13 residues. CDR3 coding DNA: TGTGCCAGCAGCGTGGGAGGGATCGGGGAACTGTTTTTT. Translated: CASSVGGIGELFF.

The J gene is TRBJ2-3, the V gene TRBV19; D gene unclear. Germline V gives CDR1 LNHDA, CDR2 SQIVND (reference sequence). The CDR3 length is 18 residues. With 0 bases removed from V and 0 bases from J, the gap between germline ends came to 16 bases. The CDR3 loop is CASSIDVVSSPSTDTQYF. The CDR3 DNA sequence: TGTGCCAGTAGTATAGATGTGGTGTCCAGTCCCAGCACAGATACGCAGTATTTT.

This sequence joins TRBV19 and TRBJ1-1; TRBD1 matches at 9 bases. V lost 6 bases, J lost 7 bases, and 6 bases stayed unmatched. The V gene's germline CDR1 is LNHDA and CDR2 SQIVND (reference sequence). The length of the CDR3 is 13 residues. This chain's CDR3 is CASRPGQGLEAFF. CDR3 coding DNA: TGTGCCAGTAGACCGGGACAGGGACTTGAAGCTTTCTTT.

The chain carries TRBV7-9 and TRBJ1-3; 8 nucleotides line up with TRBD1. V lost 4 bases and J lost 4; bases outside the gene matches: 12. CDR3 length: 17 amino acids. The germline CDR1 and CDR2 sequences are SEHNR and FQNEAQ (reference sequence). The CDR3, as DNA: TGTGCCAGCAGCTACGACTCAGGACAGGGTGGAGGAAACACCATATATTTT. This sequence encodes CASSYDSGQGGGNTIYF.

The V gene is TRBV19, the J gene TRBJ1-4; 10 bases map to TRBD1. Germline V gene data show CDR1 as LNHDA and CDR2 as SQIVND (reference sequence). J gave up 8 bases and V 5 bases, and 8 bases lay outside the gene matches. This CDR3 has 15 amino acids. The CDR3 region has the DNA TGTGCCAGTAGTCTCCCCGGGACAGGGGCCGAAAAACTGTTTTTT. Translated, it gives CASSLPGTGAEKLFF. Full variable domain (remainder filled in from reference TRBV19 and TRBJ1-4): DGGITQSPKYLFRKEGQNVTLSCEQNLNHDAMYWYRQDPGQGLRLIYYSQIVNDFQKGDIAEGYSVSREKKESFPLTVTSAQKNPTAFYLCASSLPGTGAEKLFFGSGTQLSVL.

Worth noting for this clone: An end of the junction does not agree with germline; a read error may underlie this. The rearrangement links TRBV7-7 to TRBJ2-1; 8 bases match TRBD2. Germline V gene data show CDR1 as SSHAT and CDR2 as FNYEAQ (reference sequence). The CDR3 totals 16 residues. CDR3 sequence (DNA): TGTGCTAGCAGCTTAGATAGCGGGGATTCCTACAATGAGCAGTTCTTC. This sequence encodes CASSLDSGDSYNEQFF.

The V and J genes are TRBV19 and TRBJ1-2; TRBD1 matches at 7 bases. The germline V gene encodes CDR1 LNHDA and CDR2 SQIVND (reference sequence). J gave up 0 bases and V 10 bases, and 8 bases lay outside the gene matches. The CDR3 is 14 residues long. The CDR3 bases are TGTGCCATAAAGGACAGGCGGGCTAACTATGGCTACACCTTC. Residues: CAIKDRRANYGYTF.

V usage is TRBV24-1 and J usage is TRBJ2-3; no clear D. This CDR3 region has 13 residues. Trimming left V 4 bases short and J 2 bases short, with 6 bases between. Germline V gives CDR1 KGHDR, CDR2 SFDVKD. The CDR3 is CATSDQNTDTQYF. DNA for the CDR3: TGTGCCACCAGTGACCAGAACACAGATACGCAGTATTTT.